Presented here are 21 T cell receptor beta chains from one specimen sequenced in a study of OX40 agonist ivuxolimab in advanced cancers. Clones were sequenced by immunoSEQ multiplex PCR, and TCRdb holds only the in-frame ones, with some missing. The table lists 40,000 to 60,000 clones, approximately 95% of them singletons, with roughly a quarter in the top ten. Sequencing was performed on CD4+ or CD8+ T cells sorted from blood, taken in a trial of the OX40 agonist ivuxolimab. These receptors were collected from an adult with an advanced solid tumor such as melanoma, head and neck, liver or kidney cancer.

The chain recombines TRBV7-3 with TRBJ2-1; 12 nucleotides align to TRBD2. V was pared by 0 bases and J by 6 bases, with 9 bases of the junction left unmatched. The CDR3 covers 18 residues. Germline V gene lookup returns CDR1 SGHTA and CDR2 FQGTGA. CDR3 sequence (DNA): TGTGCCAGCAGCTTAACTCGTCGGCCTAGCGGGAGGGTCAATGAGCAGTTCTTC. Encoded protein: CASSLTRRPSGRVNEQFF.

This chain uses TRBV28 with TRBJ2-7; tentatively, D is TRBD1 (6 bases). The length of the CDR3 is 16 residues. V lost 3 bases and J lost 0, with 15 bases in between. Looked up from germline, CDR1 is MDHEN and CDR2 is SYDVKM. The CDR3: CASSFYRAGSSYEQYF. CDR3 sequence (DNA): TGTGCCAGCAGTTTTTACAGGGCAGGGAGCTCCTACGAGCAGTACTTC.

Only one count was recorded for this clone. The genes are TRBV11-2 and TRBJ2-5; D not certain. Germline assignment: CDR1 SGHAT and CDR2 FQNNGV. The CDR3 is 15 residues long. The V end was cut by 0 bases, the J end by 5 bases, with 13 bases between. In DNA form, the CDR3 reads TGTGCCAGCAGCTTAGATCTTAGTAGTAGGGAGACCCAGTACTTC. As protein: CASSLDLSSRETQYF.

The chain uses TRBV18 and TRBJ2-3, with 10 bases fitting TRBD2. The CDR3 has 18 residues. From germline, CDR1 is KGHSH and CDR2 LQKENI. V trimming: 3 bases; J trimming: 0 bases; junction bases outside the gene matches: 9. The CDR3 protein is CASSPLEGLAISTDTQYF. CDR3 in DNA: TGTGCCAGCTCACCCCTGGAGGGACTAGCGATAAGCACAGATACGCAGTATTTT.

As regards this clone: Compared with germline, one end of the junction differs, possibly owing to a read error. The chain links TRBV29-1 to TRBJ1-2, with D maybe TRBD1 (6 bases). This CDR3 contains 13 residues. Germline lookup yields CDR1 SQVTM and CDR2 ANQGSEA. In nucleotides, the CDR3 is TGCAGCGTAGAAGCAGGGGAGGAAGGCGGCTACACCTTC. Translation gives CSVEAGEEGGYTF.

This sequence joins TRBV11-3 and TRBJ2-2; weak D call: TRBD2 (5 bases). From germline, CDR1 is SGHNT and CDR2 YENEEA. Trimming removed 4 bases from V and 2 bases from J, with 14 bases in between. CDR3 length equals 16 residues. The CDR3 spells CASSSSERTNTGELFF. CDR3 nucleotides: TGTGCCAGCAGCTCCTCAGAGCGGACTAACACCGGGGAGCTGTTTTTT.

The J gene is TRBJ2-6, the V gene TRBV27; unclear D gene. The V end was cut by 5 bases, the J end by 0 bases, with 8 bases between. Germline V gene data show CDR1 as MNHEY and CDR2 as SMNVEV (reference sequence). The CDR3 is 15 residues long. As DNA, the CDR3 is TGTGCCAGCAGTCTAAGCAGCTCTGGGGCCAACGTCCTGACTTTC. This encodes CASSLSSSGANVLTF.

V is TRBV7-2 and J is TRBJ1-2; D is ambiguous. Germline V gene lookup returns CDR1 SGHTA and CDR2 FQGNSA. The germline V and J ends were trimmed by 0 bases and 4 bases, with 9 bases remaining between them. The CDR3 loop spans 14 amino acids. The CDR3 is CASSLAGVIYGYTF. In nucleotides, the CDR3 is TGTGCCAGCAGCTTAGCGGGAGTGATCTATGGCTACACCTTC.

In DNA form, the CDR3 reads TGCGCCAGCAGCTTGGGTGGGAGGCCTAGCACAGATACGCAGTATTTT. Its translation is CASSLGGRPSTDTQYF. The J gene is TRBJ2-3, the V gene TRBV5-1; D possibly corresponds to TRBD2 (6 bases). Germline values: CDR1 SGHRS, CDR2 YFSETQ. There are 16 residues in the CDR3. V was clipped by 0 bases and J by 0 bases, with 11 bases between them.

The chain links TRBV28 to TRBJ2-7; D remains unclear. V was pared by 2 bases and J by 4 bases, with 15 bases between. CDR1 and CDR2 (germline): MDHEN, SYDVKM. This CDR3 has 15 amino acids. CDR3 region: CASSLVDLEAYEQYF. The CDR3, as DNA: TGTGCCAGCAGTTTAGTTGATCTTGAGGCTTACGAGCAGTACTTC.

The chain couples TRBV19 to TRBJ2-1; 9 positions match TRBD2. Germline V gene lookup returns CDR1 LNHDA and CDR2 SQIVND (reference sequence). The V and J ends lost 6 bases and 9 bases, in that order; junction bases with no gene match: 12. The CDR3 runs 15 residues. CDR3 in DNA: TGTGCCAGTAGGGGGGGACTGGGACTAGCTGGTGAGCAGTTCTTC. Translated: CASRGGLGLAGEQFF.

J is TRBJ2-1 and V is TRBV27; 7 nucleotides align to TRBD2. The CDR3 sequence is 21 residues long. V lost 3 bases, J lost 0 bases, and 20 bases stayed unmatched. Germline-derived CDR1 and CDR2 are MNHEY and SMNVEV (reference sequence). The CDR3 sequence is CASSFLQGYLAATASYNEQFF. The CDR3 DNA follows: TGTGCCAGCAGTTTTTTACAAGGGTATCTAGCGGCAACTGCCTCCTACAATGAGCAGTTCTTC.

This clone has more than one count but fewer than ten. V usage is TRBV27 and J usage is TRBJ2-1; D possibly corresponds to TRBD2 (7 bases). In germline, CDR1 is MNHEY, CDR2 SMNVEV (reference sequence). This CDR3 is built from 15 residues. Deletions cut 5 bases from V and 4 bases from J, with 15 bases between. CDR3 sequence (DNA): TGTGCCAGCAGTGGTGAGGGGGGGTTGTACAATGAGCAGTTCTTC. This codes for CASSGEGGLYNEQFF.

The chain couples TRBV11-2 to TRBJ2-7; TRBD1 is a possible D gene (6 bases). The CDR3 has 14 residues. Trimming pared 3 bases from V and 6 bases from J, leaving 15 bases between. Germline assignment: CDR1 SGHAT and CDR2 FQNNGV. CDR3 protein: CASSLGRGLSEQYF. DNA of the CDR3: TGTGCCAGCAGCTTGGGCAGGGGATTAAGCGAGCAGTACTTC.

The genes are TRBV2 and TRBJ1-1, with no clear D. Germline assignment: CDR1 SNHLY and CDR2 FYNNEI. V was pared by 8 bases and J by 10 bases, with 17 bases between. The length of the CDR3 is 12 residues. In DNA, the CDR3 is TGTGCCAGCTCAGGCCGGTGGCTTATAGCTTTCTTT. Encoded protein: CASSGRWLIAFF.

The CDR3 nucleotides are TGTGCCAGCAGTCAGGGACTAGCGGGATACAATGAGCAGTTCTTC. Amino acids: CASSQGLAGYNEQFF. This rearrangement joins TRBV28 to TRBJ2-1; 13 bases are shared with TRBD2. V lost 5 bases to trimming and J lost 4 bases; unmatched junction nucleotides: 2. Per germline, CDR1 MDHEN and CDR2 SYDVKM. CDR3 length equals 15 residues.

The J gene is TRBJ1-1, the V gene TRBV7-3; 7 nucleotides agree with TRBD1. With 3 bases clipped from V and 5 bases from J, the junction kept 6 bases outside the gene matches. In germline, CDR1 is SGHTA, CDR2 FQGTGA. CDR3 size: 14 residues. In DNA, the CDR3 is TGTGCCAGCAGCTTGGGAGGGGGCTGGACTGAAGCTTTCTTT. Translated, it gives CASSLGGGWTEAFF.

The chain couples TRBV13 to TRBJ2-2, with 8 bases lining up with TRBD1. Per the germline V gene, CDR1 is PRHDT and CDR2 is FYEKMQ (reference sequence). The ends lost 5 bases at V and 6 bases at J; junction bases unmatched: 11. This CDR3 is 16 amino acids long. CDR3 loop: CASSPYGQGDAGELFF. CDR3 DNA sequence: TGTGCCAGCAGCCCATACGGACAGGGTGACGCCGGGGAGCTGTTTTTT.

This clone was seen a single time. This chain joins TRBV4-3 and TRBJ2-1; 13 bases match TRBD2. The CDR3 totals 16 residues. Germline lookup yields CDR1 LGHNA and CDR2 YSLEER. Trimming at V came to 1 base and at J to 4 bases, leaving 1 base not matched to a gene. CDR3 in DNA: TGCGCCAGCAGCCAAGGGACTAGCGGGAGTTACAATGAGCAGTTCTTC. It specifies CASSQGTSGSYNEQFF.

This clone appeared a single time. V usage is TRBV4-2 and J usage is TRBJ1-1; D ambiguous. The CDR3 is 13 residues long. Germline V gives CDR1 LGHNA, CDR2 YNFKEQ. The V end lost 3 bases, the J end lost 1 base, and 6 bases lay between the germline ends. The CDR3 sequence is CASSQERNTEAFF. CDR3 nucleotides: TGTGCCAGCAGCCAGGAGAGGAACACTGAAGCTTTCTTT.

This clone came up once. V is TRBV29-1 and J is TRBJ2-7, with D perhaps matching TRBD2 (5 bases). This CDR3 region has 15 residues. CDR1 is SQVTM and CDR2 is ANQGSEA in the germline V gene. The V and J ends lost 1 base and 1 base respectively, with 14 bases between them. The DNA of the CDR3 is TGCAGCGTTGAAGGGCACTACCGGGGATCCTACGAGCAGTACTTC. Translation gives CSVEGHYRGSYEQYF.